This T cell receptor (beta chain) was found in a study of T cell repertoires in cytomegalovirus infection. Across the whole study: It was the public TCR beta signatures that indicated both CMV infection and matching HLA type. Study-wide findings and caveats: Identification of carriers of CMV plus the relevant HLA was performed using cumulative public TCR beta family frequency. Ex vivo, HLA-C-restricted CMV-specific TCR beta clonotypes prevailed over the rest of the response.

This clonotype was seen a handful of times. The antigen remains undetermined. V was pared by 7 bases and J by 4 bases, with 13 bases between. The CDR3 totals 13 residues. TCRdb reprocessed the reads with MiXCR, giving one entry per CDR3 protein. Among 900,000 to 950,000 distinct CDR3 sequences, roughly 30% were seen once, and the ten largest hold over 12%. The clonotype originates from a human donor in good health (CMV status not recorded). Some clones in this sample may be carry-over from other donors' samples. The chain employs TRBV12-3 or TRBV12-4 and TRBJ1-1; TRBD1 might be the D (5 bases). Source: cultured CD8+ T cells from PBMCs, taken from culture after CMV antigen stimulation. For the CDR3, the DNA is TGTGCCAGCAACCGGGGGGGGGTCACTGAAGCTTTCTTT. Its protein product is CASNRGGVTEAFF.